The 2 T cell receptor beta chains given below trace back to one sample, sequenced in a study of OX40 agonist ivuxolimab in advanced cancers. Assay: immunoSEQ multiplex PCR; the TCRdb copy retains only in-frame clones and omits some. The profile covers some 70,000 clones, with roughly nine tenths appearing a single time and roughly 1% taken by the ten largest. The source material was CD4+ or CD8+ T cells sorted from blood, sampled in a trial of the OX40 agonist ivuxolimab. These receptors originate from an adult with an advanced solid tumor such as melanoma, head and neck, liver or kidney cancer.

The V call is TRBV7-9, the J call TRBJ1-6; no definite D call. V lost 7 bases and J lost 10, with 17 bases in between. The CDR3 covers 14 residues. Germline CDR1 is SEHNR and CDR2 is FQNEAQ (reference sequence). The CDR3 is CASIRAGVGSPLHF. The DNA for the CDR3 is TGTGCCAGCATCCGTGCGGGAGTGGGGTCACCCCTCCACTTT.

The chain is built from TRBV5-4 and TRBJ2-5, with TRBD1 identical over 10 bases. CDR1 and CDR2 from the germline V gene are SGHNT and YYREEE (reference sequence). The CDR3 consists of 15 residues. Trimming took 4 bases from V and 5 from J; bases not matched to a gene: 8. As DNA, the CDR3 is TGTGCCAGCAGCCCTCGGACAGGGGGTGGGGAGACCCAGTACTTC. This sequence encodes CASSPRTGGGETQYF.